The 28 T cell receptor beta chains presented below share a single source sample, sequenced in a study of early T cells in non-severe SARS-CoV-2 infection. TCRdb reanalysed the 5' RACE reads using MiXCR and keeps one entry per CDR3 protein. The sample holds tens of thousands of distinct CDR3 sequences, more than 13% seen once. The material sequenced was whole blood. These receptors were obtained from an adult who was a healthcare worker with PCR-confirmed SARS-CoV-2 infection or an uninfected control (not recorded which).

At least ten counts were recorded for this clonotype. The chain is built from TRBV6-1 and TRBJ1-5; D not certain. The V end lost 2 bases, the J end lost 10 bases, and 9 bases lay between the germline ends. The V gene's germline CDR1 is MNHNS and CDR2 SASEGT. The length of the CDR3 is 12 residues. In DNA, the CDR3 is TGTGCCAGCAGTGAATATAGAGACCCCCAGCATTTT. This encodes CASSEYRDPQHF.

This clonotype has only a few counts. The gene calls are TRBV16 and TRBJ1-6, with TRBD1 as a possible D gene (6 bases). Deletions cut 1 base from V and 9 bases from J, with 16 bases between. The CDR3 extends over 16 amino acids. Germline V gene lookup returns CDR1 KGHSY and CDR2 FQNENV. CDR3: CASSQFTAGDTSPLHF. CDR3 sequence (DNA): TGTGCCAGCAGCCAATTCACGGCAGGGGACACTTCACCCCTCCACTTT. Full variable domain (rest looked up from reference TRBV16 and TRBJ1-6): GEEVAQTPKHLVRGEGQKAKLYCAPIKGHSYVFWYQQVLKNEFKFLISFQNENVFDETGMPKERFSAKCLPNSPCSLEIQATKLEDSAVYFCASSQFTAGDTSPLHFGNGTRLTVT.

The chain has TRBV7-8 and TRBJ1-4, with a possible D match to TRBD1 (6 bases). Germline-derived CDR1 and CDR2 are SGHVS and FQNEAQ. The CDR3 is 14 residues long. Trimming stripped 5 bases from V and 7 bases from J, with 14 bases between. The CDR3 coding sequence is TGTGCCAGCAGCCCCTTGGCGGGGGCTGAAAAACTGTTTTTT. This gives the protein CASSPLAGAEKLFF.

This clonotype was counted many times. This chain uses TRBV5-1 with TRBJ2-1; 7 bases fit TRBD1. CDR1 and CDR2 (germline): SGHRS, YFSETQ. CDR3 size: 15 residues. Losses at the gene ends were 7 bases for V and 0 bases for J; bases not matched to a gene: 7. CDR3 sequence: CASGVRDSSYNEQFF. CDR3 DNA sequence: TGCGCCAGCGGGGTGAGGGACAGCTCCTACAATGAGCAGTTCTTC.

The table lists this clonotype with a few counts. The CDR3 protein is CASSHPRPTEAFF. The CDR3 nucleotides are TGTGCCAGCAGCCACCCCCGACCCACTGAAGCTTTCTTT. The chain combines TRBV28 with TRBJ1-1, with D unresolved. This CDR3 is 13 amino acids long. CDR1 MDHEN and CDR2 SYDVKM come from the germline V gene. V gave up 6 bases and J gave up 4 bases, with 12 bases separating them.

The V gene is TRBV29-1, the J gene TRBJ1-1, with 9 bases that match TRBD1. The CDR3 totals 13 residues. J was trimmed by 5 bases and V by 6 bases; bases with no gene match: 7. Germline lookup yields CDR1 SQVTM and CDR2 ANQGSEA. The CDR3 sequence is CSVTQGARTEAFF. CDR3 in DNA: TGCAGCGTGACACAGGGGGCGAGAACTGAAGCTTTCTTT.

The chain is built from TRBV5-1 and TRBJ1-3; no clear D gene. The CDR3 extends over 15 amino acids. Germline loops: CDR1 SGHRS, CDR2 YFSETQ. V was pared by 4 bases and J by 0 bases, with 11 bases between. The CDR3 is CASSAGSSSGNTIYF. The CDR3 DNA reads TGCGCCAGCAGCGCGGGGTCAAGCTCTGGAAACACCATATATTTT.

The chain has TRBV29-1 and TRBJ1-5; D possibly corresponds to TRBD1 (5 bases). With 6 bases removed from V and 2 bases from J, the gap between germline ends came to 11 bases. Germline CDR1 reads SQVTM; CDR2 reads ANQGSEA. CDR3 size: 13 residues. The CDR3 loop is CSVQTGGNQPQHF. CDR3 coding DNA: TGCAGCGTCCAGACGGGGGGCAATCAGCCCCAGCATTTT.

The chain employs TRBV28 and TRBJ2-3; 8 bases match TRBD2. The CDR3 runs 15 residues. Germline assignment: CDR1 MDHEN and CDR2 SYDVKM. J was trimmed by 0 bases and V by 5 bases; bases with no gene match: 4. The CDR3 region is CASSPGGPSTDTQYF. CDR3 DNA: TGTGCCAGCAGTCCGGGGGGGCCCAGCACAGATACGCAGTATTTT.

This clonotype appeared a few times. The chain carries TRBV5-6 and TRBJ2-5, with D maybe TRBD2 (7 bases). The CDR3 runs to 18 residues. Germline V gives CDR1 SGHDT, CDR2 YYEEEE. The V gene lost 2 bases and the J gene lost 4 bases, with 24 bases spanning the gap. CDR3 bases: TGTGCCAGCAGCTTCTATTCCGGGGGGCCTGTTGGTTCAGAGACCCAGTACTTC. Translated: CASSFYSGGPVGSETQYF.

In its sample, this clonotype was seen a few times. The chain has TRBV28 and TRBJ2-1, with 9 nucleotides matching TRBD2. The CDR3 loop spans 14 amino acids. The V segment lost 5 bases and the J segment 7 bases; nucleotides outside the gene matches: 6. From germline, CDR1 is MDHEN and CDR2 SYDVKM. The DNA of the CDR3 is TGTGCCAGCAGTCGCGGGGGGGCGGGTAATGAGCAGTTCTTC. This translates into CASSRGGAGNEQFF. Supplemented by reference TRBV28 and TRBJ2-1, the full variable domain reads DVKVTQSSRYLVKRTGEKVFLECVQDMDHENMFWYRQDPGLGLRLIYFSYDVKMKEKGDIPEGYSVSREKKERFSLILESASTNQTSMYLCASSRGGAGNEQFFGPGTRLTVL.

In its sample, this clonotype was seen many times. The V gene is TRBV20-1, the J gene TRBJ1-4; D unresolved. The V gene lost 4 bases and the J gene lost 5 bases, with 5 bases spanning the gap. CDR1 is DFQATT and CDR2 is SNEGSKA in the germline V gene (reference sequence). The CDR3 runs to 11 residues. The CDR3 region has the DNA TGCAGTGCTATAGACAATGAAAAACTGTTTTTT. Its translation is CSAIDNEKLFF.

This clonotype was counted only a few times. In DNA form, the CDR3 reads TGTGCCAGCAGCCCAAGGGGGTCCCTAGGTGGCAAAAAACTGTTTTTT. Encoded protein: CASSPRGSLGGKKLFF. This chain links TRBV7-9 with TRBJ1-4, with D possibly TRBD1 on 6 matching bases. The CDR3 has 16 amino acids. Germline CDR1 and CDR2: SEHNR and FQNEAQ (reference sequence). Trimming took 5 bases from V and 9 from J, leaving 22 bases between them.

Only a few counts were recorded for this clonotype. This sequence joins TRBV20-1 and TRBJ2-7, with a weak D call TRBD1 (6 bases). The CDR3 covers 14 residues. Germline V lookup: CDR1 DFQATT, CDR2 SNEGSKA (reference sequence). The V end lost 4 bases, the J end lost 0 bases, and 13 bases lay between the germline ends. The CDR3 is CSATGTPTSYEQYF. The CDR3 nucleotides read TGCAGTGCTACCGGGACACCCACCTCCTACGAGCAGTACTTC.

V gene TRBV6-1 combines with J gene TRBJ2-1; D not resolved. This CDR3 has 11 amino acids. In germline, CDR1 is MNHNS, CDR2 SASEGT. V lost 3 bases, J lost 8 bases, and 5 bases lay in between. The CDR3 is CASSELHEQFF. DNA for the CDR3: TGTGCCAGCAGTGAGTTGCATGAGCAGTTCTTC.

Here the CDR3 reads CASSFSVNVQLHYGYTF. CDR3 in DNA: TGTGCCAGCAGCTTTAGTGTGAACGTCCAGCTCCACTATGGCTACACCTTC. The chain has TRBV7-9 and TRBJ1-2; D uncertain. Germline lookup yields CDR1 SEHNR and CDR2 FQNEAQ (reference sequence). There are 17 residues in the CDR3. Trimming took 3 bases from V and 3 from J, leaving 20 bases between them.

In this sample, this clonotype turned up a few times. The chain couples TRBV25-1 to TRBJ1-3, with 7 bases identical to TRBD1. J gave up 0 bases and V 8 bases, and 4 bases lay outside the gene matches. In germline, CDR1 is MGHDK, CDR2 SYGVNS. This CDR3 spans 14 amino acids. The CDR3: CASGQVYSGNTIYF. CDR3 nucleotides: TGTGCCAGCGGACAGGTTTACTCTGGAAACACCATATATTTT.

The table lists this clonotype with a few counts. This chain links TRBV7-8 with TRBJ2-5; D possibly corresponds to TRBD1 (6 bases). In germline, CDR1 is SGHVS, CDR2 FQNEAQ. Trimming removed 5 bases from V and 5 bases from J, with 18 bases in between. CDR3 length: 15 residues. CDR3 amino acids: CASSPGQLNSETQYF. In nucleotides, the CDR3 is TGTGCCAGCAGCCCCGGACAGCTCAATTCGGAGACCCAGTACTTC.

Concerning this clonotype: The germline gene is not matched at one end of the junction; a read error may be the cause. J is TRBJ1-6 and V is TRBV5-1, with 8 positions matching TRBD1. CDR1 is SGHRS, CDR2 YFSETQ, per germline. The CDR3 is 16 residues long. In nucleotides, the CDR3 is TGCACCAGCAGCCTTCAGGGGGCGCGGAATAATTCACCCCTCCACTTT. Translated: CTSSLQGARNNSPLHF.

CDR3 protein: CASSVRETGELFF. CDR3 sequence (DNA): TGTGCCAGCAGCGTGCGGGAGACCGGGGAGCTGTTTTTT. The gene calls are TRBV9 and TRBJ2-2; 7 positions match TRBD2. This CDR3 contains 13 residues. J was trimmed by 5 bases and V by 2 bases; bases with no gene match: 0. Germline V lookup: CDR1 SGDLS, CDR2 YYNGEE.

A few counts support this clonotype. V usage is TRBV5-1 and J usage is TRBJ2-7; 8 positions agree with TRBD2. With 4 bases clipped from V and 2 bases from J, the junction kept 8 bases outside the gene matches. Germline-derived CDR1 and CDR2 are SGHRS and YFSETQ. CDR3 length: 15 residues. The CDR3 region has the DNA TGCGCCAGCAGCCTCGGGGGGGCGGCGACCTACGAGCAGTACTTC. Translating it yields CASSLGGAATYEQYF. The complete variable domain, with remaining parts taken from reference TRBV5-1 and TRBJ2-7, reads KAGVTQTPRYLIKTRGQQVTLSCSPISGHRSVSWYQQTPGQGLQFLFEYFSETQRNKGNFPGRFSGRQFSNSRSEMNVSTLELGDSALYLCASSLGGAATYEQYFGPGTRLTVT.

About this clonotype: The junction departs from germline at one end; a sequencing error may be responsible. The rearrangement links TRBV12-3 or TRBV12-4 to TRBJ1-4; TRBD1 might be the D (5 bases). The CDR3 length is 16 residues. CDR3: CASSLGSRGINEKLFF. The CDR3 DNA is TGTGCCAGCAGTTTGGGGTCACGGGGCATTAATGAAAAGCTGTTTTTT.

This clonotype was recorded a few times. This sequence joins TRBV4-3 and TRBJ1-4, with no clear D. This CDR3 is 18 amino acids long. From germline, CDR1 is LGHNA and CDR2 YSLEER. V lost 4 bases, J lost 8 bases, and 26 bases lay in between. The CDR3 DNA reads TGCGCCAGCAGCCGGACGAACCCAGTGGGTTCGAGTAGGGAAAAACTGTTTTTT. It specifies CASSRTNPVGSSREKLFF.

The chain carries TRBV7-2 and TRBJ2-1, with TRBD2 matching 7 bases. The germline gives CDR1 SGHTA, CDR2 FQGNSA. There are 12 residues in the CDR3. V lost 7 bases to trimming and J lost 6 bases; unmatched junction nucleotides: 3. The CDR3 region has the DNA TGTGCCAGCATCGGACTAGTCAATGAGCAGTTCTTC. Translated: CASIGLVNEQFF.

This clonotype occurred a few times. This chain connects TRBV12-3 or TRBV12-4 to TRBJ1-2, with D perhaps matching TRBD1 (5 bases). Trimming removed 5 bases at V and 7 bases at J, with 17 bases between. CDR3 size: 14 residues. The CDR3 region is CASSKTGPSPGYTF. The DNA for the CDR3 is TGTGCCAGCAGTAAAACGGGGCCCAGCCCTGGCTACACCTTC.

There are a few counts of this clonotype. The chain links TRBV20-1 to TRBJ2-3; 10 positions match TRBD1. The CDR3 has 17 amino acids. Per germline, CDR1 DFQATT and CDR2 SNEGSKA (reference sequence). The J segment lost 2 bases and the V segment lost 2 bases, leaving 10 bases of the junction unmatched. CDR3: CSARRATGQGFTDTQYF. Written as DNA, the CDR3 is TGCAGTGCTAGACGGGCTACGGGACAGGGGTTCACAGATACGCAGTATTTT.

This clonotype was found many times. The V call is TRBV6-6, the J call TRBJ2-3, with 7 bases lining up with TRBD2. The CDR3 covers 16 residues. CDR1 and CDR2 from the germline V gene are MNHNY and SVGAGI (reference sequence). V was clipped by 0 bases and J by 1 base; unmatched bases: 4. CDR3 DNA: TGTGCCAGCAGTTACTCGAAAAGCGGGGGCACAGATACGCAGTATTTT. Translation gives CASSYSKSGGTDTQYF.

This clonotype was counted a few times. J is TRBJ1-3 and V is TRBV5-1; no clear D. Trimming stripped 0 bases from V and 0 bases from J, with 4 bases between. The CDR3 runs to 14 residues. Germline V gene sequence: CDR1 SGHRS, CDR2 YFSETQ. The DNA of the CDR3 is TGCGCCAGCAGCTTGGGGCACTCTGGAAACACCATATATTTT. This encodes CASSLGHSGNTIYF.